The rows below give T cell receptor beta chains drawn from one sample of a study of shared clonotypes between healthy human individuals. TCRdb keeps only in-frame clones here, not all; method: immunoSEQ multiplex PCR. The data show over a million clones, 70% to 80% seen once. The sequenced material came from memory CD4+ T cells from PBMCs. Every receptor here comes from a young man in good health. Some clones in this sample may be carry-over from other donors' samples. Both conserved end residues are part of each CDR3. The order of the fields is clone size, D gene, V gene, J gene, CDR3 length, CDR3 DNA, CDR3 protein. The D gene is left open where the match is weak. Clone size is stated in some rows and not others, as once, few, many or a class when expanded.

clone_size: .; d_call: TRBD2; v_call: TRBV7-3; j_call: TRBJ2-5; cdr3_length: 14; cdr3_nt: TGTGCCAGCAGCTTGAGCGGGAGTGCAGAGACCCAGTACTTC; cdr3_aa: CASSLSGSAETQYF
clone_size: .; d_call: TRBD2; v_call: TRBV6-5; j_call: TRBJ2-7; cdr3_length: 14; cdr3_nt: TGTGCCAGCAGACGTACTAGCGCCCTTGCCGAGCAGTACTTC; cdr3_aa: CASRRTSALAEQYF
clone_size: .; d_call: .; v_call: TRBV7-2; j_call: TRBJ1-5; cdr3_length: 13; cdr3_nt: TGTGCCAGCAGCTTAGTAAGGGATCAGCCCCAGCATTTT; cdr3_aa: CASSLVRDQPQHF
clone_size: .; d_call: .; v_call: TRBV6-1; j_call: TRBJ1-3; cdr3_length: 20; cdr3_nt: TGTGCCAGCAGTGAGGCCCCACCAGGGCTTTTAGACCTCTCTGGAAACACCATATATTTT; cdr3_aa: CASSEAPPGLLDLSGNTIYF
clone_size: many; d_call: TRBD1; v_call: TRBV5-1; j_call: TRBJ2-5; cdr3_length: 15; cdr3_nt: TGCGCCAGCAGCTTGGCGACAGGGCCGTGGGAGACCCAGTACTTC; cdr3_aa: CASSLATGPWETQYF
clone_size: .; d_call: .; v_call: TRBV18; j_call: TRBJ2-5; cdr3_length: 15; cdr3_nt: TGTGCCAGCTCACCACGAGCGAGCGGGCAAGAGACCCAGTACTTC; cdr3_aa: CASSPRASGQETQYF
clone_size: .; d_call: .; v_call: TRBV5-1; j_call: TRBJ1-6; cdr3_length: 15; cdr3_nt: TGCGCCAGCAGCGCCGGGGGGGTTACAGATTCACCCCTCCACTTT; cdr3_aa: CASSAGGVTDSPLHF
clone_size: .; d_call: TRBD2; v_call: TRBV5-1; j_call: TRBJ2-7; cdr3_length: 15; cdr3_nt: TGCGCCAGCAGCCCAGACCGAGGACTAGAATTGGTGCAGTACTTC; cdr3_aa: CASSPDRGLELVQYF
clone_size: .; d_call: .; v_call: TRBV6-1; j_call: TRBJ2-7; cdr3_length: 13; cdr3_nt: TGTGCCAGCAGTAAACAGATACCCTACGAGCAGTACTTC; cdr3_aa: CASSKQIPYEQYF
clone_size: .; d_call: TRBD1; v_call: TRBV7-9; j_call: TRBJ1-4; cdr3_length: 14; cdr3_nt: TGTGCCAGCAGCTCCACAGGGGGTAATGAAAAACTGTTTTTT; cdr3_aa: CASSSTGGNEKLFF
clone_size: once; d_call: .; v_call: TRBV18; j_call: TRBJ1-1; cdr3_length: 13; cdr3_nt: TGTGCCAGCTCCAAAAATAAGAACACTGAAGCTTTCTTT; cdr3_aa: CASSKNKNTEAFF
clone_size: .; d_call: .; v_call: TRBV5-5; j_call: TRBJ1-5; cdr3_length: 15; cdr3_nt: TGTGCCAGCAGCTTGGTAGCTAGGGGCAATCAGCCCCAGCATTTT; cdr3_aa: CASSLVARGNQPQHF
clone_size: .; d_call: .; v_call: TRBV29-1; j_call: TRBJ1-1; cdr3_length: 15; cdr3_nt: TGCAGCGTTGAGAGGCGGGGGGCGGGGAACACTGAAGCTTTCTTT; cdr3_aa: CSVERRGAGNTEAFF
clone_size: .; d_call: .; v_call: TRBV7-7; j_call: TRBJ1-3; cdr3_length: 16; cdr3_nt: TGTGCCAGCAGCCCAGGTGGTCCGGGGATCGGAAACACCATATATTTT; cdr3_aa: CASSPGGPGIGNTIYF